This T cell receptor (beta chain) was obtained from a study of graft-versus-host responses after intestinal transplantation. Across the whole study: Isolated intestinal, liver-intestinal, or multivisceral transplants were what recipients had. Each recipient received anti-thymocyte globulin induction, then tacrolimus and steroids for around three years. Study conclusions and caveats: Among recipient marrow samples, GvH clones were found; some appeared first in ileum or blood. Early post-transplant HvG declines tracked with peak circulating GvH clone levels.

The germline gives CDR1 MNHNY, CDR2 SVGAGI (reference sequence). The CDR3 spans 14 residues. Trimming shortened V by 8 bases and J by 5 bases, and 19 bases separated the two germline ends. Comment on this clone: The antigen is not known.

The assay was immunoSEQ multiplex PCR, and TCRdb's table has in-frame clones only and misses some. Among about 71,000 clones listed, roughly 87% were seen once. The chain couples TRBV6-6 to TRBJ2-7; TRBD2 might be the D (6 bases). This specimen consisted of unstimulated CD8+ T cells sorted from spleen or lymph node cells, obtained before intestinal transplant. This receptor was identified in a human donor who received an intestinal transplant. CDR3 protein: CASGRPSDIDEQYF. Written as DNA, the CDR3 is TGTGCCAGCGGCCGCCCTAGCGACATCGACGAGCAGTACTTC.